Below are 31 T cell receptor beta chains sequenced from a single sample in a study of radiation and T cells in renal cell carcinoma. TCRdb keeps only in-frame clones here, not all; method: immunoSEQ multiplex PCR. The sample consists of 100,000 to 150,000 clones, roughly four fifths of them appearing once. Regarding time point: blood 2 weeks post-SBRT. Sample treatment: 15 Gy SBRT to primary tumor, nephrectomy 4 weeks later. This material consisted of blood, taken from a patient whose treatment included radiotherapy and nephrectomy. All receptors derive from a man aged 50-59 years with renal cell carcinoma.

This sequence joins TRBV7-2 and TRBJ2-7; D is ambiguous. The CDR3 length is 12 residues. The ends were cut back, 11 bases at V and 0 bases at J, with 11 bases in the middle. Germline CDR1 and CDR2: SGHTA and FQGNSA. CDR3 in amino acids: CAPQDGSYEQYF. The CDR3 DNA reads TGTGCCCCCCAGGACGGCTCCTACGAGCAGTACTTC.

The rearrangement uses TRBV7-9 and TRBJ2-2; D might be TRBD2 (5 bases). The V end lost 3 bases, the J end lost 0 bases, and 17 bases lay between the germline ends. The V gene's germline CDR1 is SEHNR and CDR2 FQNEAQ (reference sequence). The CDR3 runs to 18 residues. The CDR3 loop is CASSFGNTAIPNTGELFF. Here the CDR3 DNA reads TGTGCCAGCAGCTTCGGGAATACAGCAATCCCGAACACCGGGGAGCTGTTTTTT. Full variable domain (remainder filled in from reference TRBV7-9 and TRBJ2-2): DTGVSQNPRHKITKRGQNVTFRCDPISEHNRLYWYRQTLGQGPEFLTYFQNEAQLEKSRLLSDRFSAERPKGSFSTLEIQRTEQGDSAMYLCASSFGNTAIPNTGELFFGEGSRLTVL.

V usage is TRBV7-8 and J usage is TRBJ1-5, with 9 positions matching TRBD1. Losses at the gene ends were 0 bases for V and 2 bases for J; bases not matched to a gene: 5. This CDR3 is built from 17 residues. Germline V gene lookup returns CDR1 SGHVS and CDR2 FQNEAQ. For the CDR3, the DNA is TGTGCCAGCAGCTTAGCCCCAGACAGGGGGGGCAATCAGCCCCAGCATTTT. Amino acids: CASSLAPDRGGNQPQHF.

The J gene is TRBJ2-5, the V gene TRBV5-4; D may correspond to TRBD1 or TRBD2 (6 bases each). Germline CDR1 and CDR2: SGHNT and YYREEE (reference sequence). The V end lost 4 bases, the J end lost 2 bases, and 15 bases lay between the germline ends. The CDR3 runs to 15 residues. CDR3 amino acids: CASSLGGQVQETQYF. The CDR3 DNA sequence: TGTGCCAGCAGCCTTGGGGGGCAGGTACAAGAGACCCAGTACTTC.

This chain links TRBV11-1 with TRBJ1-1; no clear D gene. This CDR3 has 15 residues. V dropped 1 base and J dropped 0 bases, with 9 bases sitting between them. Germline V gene sequence: CDR1 SGHAT, CDR2 FQDESV (reference sequence). CDR3 nucleotides: TGTGCCAGCAGCTTAGATCGGGTCATGAACACTGAAGCTTTCTTT. It codes for CASSLDRVMNTEAFF.

This chain joins TRBV2 and TRBJ2-3; 8 bases are a match to TRBD1. Germline values: CDR1 SNHLY, CDR2 FYNNEI. V shed 6 bases, J shed 0 bases, and the junction held 5 bases outside the gene matches. This CDR3 spans 15 amino acids. CDR3 bases: TGTGCCAGCAGCGGACAGGGATCTAGCACAGATACGCAGTATTTT. Amino acids: CASSGQGSSTDTQYF. The full variable domain, in which reference TRBV2 and TRBJ2-3 provide the parts outside the CDR3, is EPEVTQTPSHQVTQMGQEVILRCVPISNHLYFYWYRQILGQKVEFLVSFYNNEISEKSEIFDDQFSVERPDGSNFTLKIRSTKLEDSAMYFCASSGQGSSTDTQYFGPGTRLTVL.

This clone was seen more than once but under ten times. The V gene is TRBV7-9, the J gene TRBJ1-3; D unclear. V gave up 2 bases and J gave up 0 bases, with 11 bases separating them. The CDR3 extends over 16 amino acids. Germline CDR1 is SEHNR and CDR2 is FQNEAQ (reference sequence). CDR3 DNA: TGTGCCAGCAGCTTAATCTCGCGGAGCTCTGGAAACACCATATATTTT. Translation: CASSLISRSSGNTIYF.

This rearrangement joins TRBV7-9 to TRBJ1-2; perhaps TRBD1 as D (5 bases). Germline-derived CDR1 and CDR2 are SEHNR and FQNEAQ (reference sequence). The length of the CDR3 is 15 residues. V lost 5 bases and J lost 8, with 21 bases in between. CDR3 DNA sequence: TGTGCCAGCAGCGCTCAAGGGGCAGGTGCAAAAGGCTACACCTTC. Translation: CASSAQGAGAKGYTF.

The V call is TRBV5-5, the J call TRBJ2-1; the match to TRBD2 covers 7 bases. The junction had 7 bases not matched to a gene; V was cut back by 2 bases and J by 5 bases. This CDR3 has 15 residues. Per germline, CDR1 SGHKS and CDR2 YYEKEE (reference sequence). The CDR3 sequence is CASSLNTAGNNEQFF. As DNA, the CDR3 is TGTGCCAGCAGCTTAAATACAGCGGGGAACAATGAGCAGTTCTTC.

The chain carries TRBV7-8 and TRBJ2-7, with D maybe TRBD1 (7 bases). Germline lookup yields CDR1 SGHVS and CDR2 FQNEAQ. The CDR3 contains 13 residues. V shed 2 bases and J shed 7 bases, with 12 bases lying between them. This chain's CDR3 is CASSLWQGGEQYF. The CDR3 nucleotides read TGTGCCAGCAGCTTATGGCAGGGGGGAGAGCAGTACTTC.

The gene calls are TRBV19 and TRBJ2-6, with a possible D match to TRBD2 (6 bases). The CDR3 has 16 residues. The germline V gene encodes CDR1 LNHDA and CDR2 SQIVND (reference sequence). Trimming took 3 bases from V and 1 from J, leaving 10 bases between them. In DNA form, the CDR3 reads TGTGCCAGTAGTATGCGGGATGGGTCTGGGGCCAACGTCCTGACTTTC. This gives the protein CASSMRDGSGANVLTF.

V and J are TRBV7-9 and TRBJ1-2, with D possibly being TRBD1 (6 bases). This CDR3 is 18 amino acids long. Germline-derived CDR1 and CDR2 are SEHNR and FQNEAQ (reference sequence). V shed 4 bases and J shed 2 bases, with 23 bases lying between them. CDR3 loop: CASSSSATTQGPNYGYTF. The CDR3 DNA follows: TGTGCCAGCAGCTCCAGCGCCACCACACAGGGCCCCAACTATGGCTACACCTTC.

The chain carries TRBV19 and TRBJ1-5, with D perhaps TRBD1 (6 bases). Germline CDR1 and CDR2: LNHDA and SQIVND (reference sequence). Trimming left V 5 bases short and J 5 bases short, with 13 bases between. This CDR3 has 14 residues. Here the CDR3 reads CASSPVGGHQPQHF. The CDR3 bases are TGTGCCAGTAGTCCGGTTGGGGGGCATCAGCCCCAGCATTTT. The variable domain in full, with the rest retrieved from reference TRBV19 and TRBJ1-5, is DGGITQSPKYLFRKEGQNVTLSCEQNLNHDAMYWYRQDPGQGLRLIYYSQIVNDFQKGDIAEGYSVSREKKESFPLTVTSAQKNPTAFYLCASSPVGGHQPQHFGDGTRLSIL.

This clone is a singleton in its sample. The J gene is TRBJ2-7, the V gene TRBV19; 7 bases match TRBD1. CDR1 is LNHDA and CDR2 is SQIVND in the germline V gene (reference sequence). This CDR3 has 15 residues. J gave up 5 bases and V 4 bases, and 11 bases lay outside the gene matches. CDR3 nucleotide sequence: TGTGCCAGTAGTACGACGGGACAGATTCGCGACGAGCAGTACTTC. This translates into CASSTTGQIRDEQYF.

This rearrangement joins TRBV5-4 to TRBJ2-5; D may be TRBD1 or TRBD2 (7 bases each). The V end was cut by 6 bases, the J end by 5 bases, with 14 bases between. In germline, CDR1 is SGHNT, CDR2 YYREEE (reference sequence). CDR3 length: 13 amino acids. The CDR3 DNA reads TGTGCCAGCACCAGGGGGGGCGGCGAGACCCAGTACTTC. Translated: CASTRGGGETQYF.

The chain recombines TRBV10-2 with TRBJ2-4; 8 bases fit TRBD1. Germline lookup yields CDR1 WSHSY and CDR2 SAAADI. There are 15 residues in the CDR3. With 3 bases clipped from V and 7 bases from J, the junction kept 8 bases outside the gene matches. CDR3 residues: CASSESGGGYNIQYF. DNA of the CDR3: TGCGCCAGCAGTGAATCAGGGGGCGGGTATAACATTCAGTACTTC.

The CDR3 region has the DNA TGTGCCAGCAGCGTATCGGGTACAGATACGCAGTATTTT. It encodes CASSVSGTDTQYF. This sequence joins TRBV9 and TRBJ2-3; D is unresolved. The ends were cut back, 1 base at V and 3 bases at J, with 6 bases in the middle. Germline CDR1 SGDLS, CDR2 YYNGEE. The CDR3 is made up of 13 amino acids.

The chain employs TRBV7-8 and TRBJ2-4; TRBD2 matches at 11 bases. The CDR3 sequence is 16 residues long. The J segment lost 2 bases and the V segment lost 5 bases, leaving 5 bases of the junction unmatched. Germline values: CDR1 SGHVS, CDR2 FQNEAQ. CDR3 in amino acids: CASSGQTSGTKNIQYF. In nucleotides, the CDR3 is TGTGCCAGCAGCGGGCAGACTAGCGGGACCAAAAACATTCAGTACTTC.

This clone has just one count. This rearrangement joins TRBV30 to TRBJ1-3; no clear D. The CDR3 is made up of 13 amino acids. V was trimmed by 3 bases and J by 1 base, leaving 7 bases between them. Germline V gene data show CDR1 as GTSNPN and CDR2 as SVGIG (reference sequence). Here the CDR3 reads CAWRVQSGNTIYF. The CDR3 nucleotides are TGTGCCTGGAGAGTACAGTCTGGAAACACCATATATTTT. The entire variable domain, with the rest obtained from reference TRBV30 and TRBJ1-3, is as follows: SQTIHQWPATLVQPVGSPLSLECTVEGTSNPNLYWYRQAAGRGLQLLFYSVGIGQISSEVPQNLSASRPQDRQFILSSKKLLLSDSGFYLCAWRVQSGNTIYFGEGSWLTVV.

The chain has TRBV6-1 and TRBJ1-2, with D unclear. The CDR3 totals 13 residues. Looked up from germline, CDR1 is MNHNS and CDR2 is SASEGT. Trimming removed 7 bases from V and 4 bases from J, with 13 bases in between. The CDR3 sequence is CASNYGGIYGYTF. CDR3 bases: TGTGCCAGCAACTACGGCGGAATCTATGGCTACACCTTC.

This clone was recorded once. The CDR3 sequence: CASSFSGTAGGTQYF. CDR3 nucleotide sequence: TGTGCCAGCAGCTTCAGCGGGACCGCTGGCGGGACCCAGTACTTC. The chain carries TRBV5-6 and TRBJ2-5; 7 bases match TRBD2. The CDR3 runs 15 residues. CDR1 is SGHDT, CDR2 YYEEEE, per germline. V gave up 2 bases and J gave up 7 bases; unmatched junction bases: 11. Drawing the rest from reference TRBV5-6 and TRBJ2-5, the complete variable domain is DAGVTQSPTHLIKTRGQQVTLRCSPKSGHDTVSWYQQALGQGPQFIFQYYEEEERQRGNFPDRFSGHQFPNYSSELNVNALLLGDSALYLCASSFSGTAGGTQYFGPGTRLLVL.

CDR3 in amino acids: CASSLREVIETEAFF. The CDR3 bases are TGTGCCAGCAGCTTACGGGAGGTCATCGAAACTGAAGCTTTCTTT. The V and J genes are TRBV5-5 and TRBJ1-1; unclear D gene. The CDR3 sequence is 15 residues long. Germline V CDR1 and CDR2: SGHKS, YYEKEE (reference sequence). V was trimmed by 2 bases and J by 5 bases, leaving 16 bases between them.

J is TRBJ2-7 and V is TRBV11-2; the match to TRBD2 covers 10 bases. CDR1 and CDR2 from the germline V gene are SGHAT and FQNNGV. The ends lost 7 bases at V and 1 base at J; junction bases unmatched: 10. The CDR3 is 16 amino acids. This CDR3 is CASTDKWGLASYEQYF. CDR3 DNA: TGTGCCAGCACCGATAAGTGGGGACTAGCGTCCTACGAGCAGTACTTC.

The rearrangement links TRBV4-3 to TRBJ1-2; maybe TRBD1 (5 bases). This CDR3 comprises 19 residues. Germline lookup yields CDR1 LGHNA and CDR2 YSLEER. The V and J ends lost 0 bases and 2 bases respectively, with 22 bases between them. The CDR3 region has the DNA TGCGCCAGCAGCCAAGAGCAGACGTGGGGGATCCTCCCGAACTATGGCTACACCTTC. This encodes CASSQEQTWGILPNYGYTF.

This clone was counted a single time. The chain uses TRBV5-1 and TRBJ2-3, with no clear D. Germline CDR1 SGHRS, CDR2 YFSETQ. The CDR3 totals 12 residues. V dropped 0 bases and J dropped 4 bases, with 3 bases sitting between them. The CDR3 nucleotides read TGCGCCAGCAGCTTGGAGCCAGATACGCAGTATTTT. Its protein product is CASSLEPDTQYF. The full variable domain, rest sourced from reference TRBV5-1 and TRBJ2-3, is KAGVTQTPRYLIKTRGQQVTLSCSPISGHRSVSWYQQTPGQGLQFLFEYFSETQRNKGNFPGRFSGRQFSNSRSEMNVSTLELGDSALYLCASSLEPDTQYFGPGTRLTVL.

The chain carries TRBV7-9 and TRBJ2-7; no reliable D call. The V and J ends lost 0 bases and 0 bases respectively, with 6 bases between them. Germline CDR1 and CDR2: SEHNR and FQNEAQ (reference sequence). This CDR3 has 14 residues. The CDR3 loop is CASSLADGSYEQYF. CDR3 coding DNA: TGTGCCAGCAGCTTAGCAGACGGCTCCTACGAGCAGTACTTC. The whole variable domain, filled in from reference TRBV7-9 and TRBJ2-7, reads DTGVSQNPRHKITKRGQNVTFRCDPISEHNRLYWYRQTLGQGPEFLTYFQNEAQLEKSRLLSDRFSAERPKGSFSTLEIQRTEQGDSAMYLCASSLADGSYEQYFGPGTRLTVT.

CDR3 DNA sequence: TGTGCCAGCCAGATCCAGGGCGGCAATCAGCCCCAGCATTTT. This translates into CASQIQGGNQPQHF. The chain couples TRBV2 to TRBJ1-5; a possible D gene is TRBD1 (5 bases). The CDR3 has 14 amino acids. Trimming took 8 bases from V and 2 from J, leaving 13 bases between them. From germline, CDR1 is SNHLY and CDR2 FYNNEI. Full variable domain (outside the CDR3, taken from reference TRBV2 and TRBJ1-5): EPEVTQTPSHQVTQMGQEVILRCVPISNHLYFYWYRQILGQKVEFLVSFYNNEISEKSEIFDDQFSVERPDGSNFTLKIRSTKLEDSAMYFCASQIQGGNQPQHFGDGTRLSIL.

The CDR3 DNA sequence: TGTGCCAGCAGTTACCGGGACAGGGAAAGCTACACCTTC. Translating it yields CASSYRDRESYTF. The chain is built from TRBV6-6 and TRBJ1-2; 9 bases map to TRBD1. The CDR3 length is 13 residues. The germline V gene encodes CDR1 MNHNY and CDR2 SVGAGI (reference sequence). Unmatched junction bases numbered 4, after V lost 2 bases and J lost 9 bases.

V and J are TRBV27 and TRBJ1-1; a possible D gene is TRBD1 (6 bases). Trimming pared 5 bases from V and 1 base from J, leaving 8 bases between. The V gene's germline CDR1 is MNHEY and CDR2 SMNVEV (reference sequence). The CDR3 runs 13 residues. The CDR3 sequence: CASSAQGNTEAFF. In nucleotides, the CDR3 is TGTGCCAGCAGTGCACAGGGGAACACTGAAGCTTTCTTT.

The chain joins TRBV5-5 to TRBJ1-2; TRBD1 might be the D (5 bases). Germline V gene lookup returns CDR1 SGHKS and CDR2 YYEKEE (reference sequence). V was shortened by 0 bases and J by 8 bases, with 14 bases between the two germline ends. There are 14 residues in the CDR3. CDR3 nucleotide sequence: TGTGCCAGCAGCTTGGGGGGACCCACTAGAGGCTACACCTTC. Residues: CASSLGGPTRGYTF. The complete variable domain, with remaining parts taken from reference TRBV5-5 and TRBJ1-2, reads DAGVTQSPTHLIKTRGQQVTLRCSPISGHKSVSWYQQVLGQGPQFIFQYYEKEERGRGNFPDRFSARQFPNYSSELNVNALLLGDSALYLCASSLGGPTRGYTFGSGTRLTVV.

The chain is built from TRBV13 and TRBJ2-3; 16 bases map to TRBD2. The CDR3 extends over 17 amino acids. CDR1 is PRHDT and CDR2 is FYEKMQ in the germline V gene (reference sequence). V shed 4 bases, J shed 5 bases, and the junction held 6 bases outside the gene matches. DNA of the CDR3: TGTGCCAGCAGCTCCGGGACTAGCGGGGGGGCCCGAGATACGCAGTATTTT. Amino acid sequence: CASSSGTSGGARDTQYF.